The next 15 T cell receptor beta chains were all read from a single sample in a study of Ad26.COV2.S vaccination and SARS-CoV-2 variants. Clones were read by immunoSEQ multiplex PCR, and TCRdb kept only the in-frame ones, dropping some. This sample has around 400,000 clones, with 83% found just once. As for treatment: around 19 received Ad26.COV2.S at low or high dose, single or two shots; 5 received placebo; per-sample allocation not given. Samples were taken on day 63 after the first vaccine or placebo injection. Sample: peripheral blood, taken in a trial of Ad26.COV2.S vaccine versus placebo. The receptors shown here come from a person aged 18-60 years who received the Ad26.COV2.S COVID-19 vaccine or a placebo.

The chain uses TRBV4-3 and TRBJ2-7; D is possibly TRBD1 (6 bases). V lost 4 bases and J lost 5, with 15 bases in between. The germline V gene encodes CDR1 LGHNA and CDR2 YSLEER. The CDR3 extends over 14 amino acids. The CDR3 reads CASSPYDRTHEQYF. The CDR3 nucleotides read TGCGCCAGCAGCCCGTACGACAGGACGCACGAGCAGTACTTC.

The V and J genes are TRBV14 and TRBJ2-7, with 9 bases lining up with TRBD1. Germline trimming cut 8 bases from V and 7 bases from J; bases unmatched to any gene: 3. The CDR3 runs to 11 residues. Germline assignment: CDR1 SGHDN and CDR2 FVKESK. CDR3 in amino acids: CASGTGWEQYF. In nucleotides, the CDR3 is TGTGCCAGCGGGACAGGGTGGGAGCAGTACTTC.

The chain couples TRBV7-9 to TRBJ2-7, with TRBD1 as a possible D gene (5 bases). V shed 5 bases and J shed 4 bases, with 15 bases lying between them. The CDR3 extends over 14 amino acids. Germline values: CDR1 SEHNR, CDR2 FQNEAQ (reference sequence). In DNA form, the CDR3 reads TGTGCCAGCAGCCTCCCAGGGCAGCCATACGAGCAGTACTTC. It is translated as CASSLPGQPYEQYF.

The chain has TRBV29-1 and TRBJ1-2, with 8 nucleotides matching TRBD1. The junction had 3 bases not matched to a gene; V was cut back by 4 bases and J by 8 bases. This CDR3 has 11 amino acids. The germline CDR1 and CDR2 sequences are SQVTM and ANQGSEA. CDR3: CSVGTGHGYTF. The CDR3 DNA reads TGCAGCGTTGGGACAGGGCACGGCTACACCTTC.

The chain is built from TRBV10-3 and TRBJ2-5, with D possibly called TRBD1 or TRBD2 (5 bases each). The CDR3 runs 14 residues. With 6 bases removed from V and 2 bases from J, the gap between germline ends came to 13 bases. Germline V lookup: CDR1 ENHRY, CDR2 SYGVKD. Here the CDR3 reads CAIRAGGPQETQYF. The CDR3 nucleotides read TGTGCCATCAGGGCTGGGGGACCTCAAGAGACCCAGTACTTC.

This chain uses TRBV4-1 with TRBJ1-2, with D unresolved. V was pared by 3 bases and J by 2 bases, with 7 bases between. The CDR3 sequence is 13 residues long. Germline CDR1 MGHRA, CDR2 YSYEKL. CDR3 in amino acids: CASSHEWNYGYTF. The CDR3 DNA reads as TGCGCCAGCAGCCACGAGTGGAACTATGGCTACACCTTC.

The chain has TRBV6-5 and TRBJ1-4; D remains unclear. Germline lookup yields CDR1 MNHEY and CDR2 SVGAGI. V was shortened by 0 bases and J by 11 bases, with 10 bases between the two germline ends. CDR3 length equals 13 residues. CDR3 protein: CASSYSSLGKLFF. In DNA, the CDR3 is TGTGCCAGCAGTTACTCGAGTCTAGGGAAACTGTTTTTT.

The chain recombines TRBV9 with TRBJ1-2; 11 nucleotides align to TRBD1. The CDR3 totals 14 residues. J gave up 8 bases and V 3 bases, and 6 bases lay outside the gene matches. The germline V gene has CDR1 SGDLS and CDR2 YYNGEE. The CDR3 DNA reads as TGTGCCAGCAGCGGGACAGGGGGCGCGAAGGGCTACACCTTC. Translating gives CASSGTGGAKGYTF.

The V gene is TRBV11-2, the J gene TRBJ1-2; D not resolved. There are 11 residues in the CDR3. Germline CDR1 SGHAT, CDR2 FQNNGV. V was shortened by 1 base and J by 5 bases, with 2 bases between the two germline ends. The CDR3 here is CASSLGYGYTF. The CDR3 DNA is TGTGCCAGCAGCTTAGGGTATGGCTACACCTTC.

V gene TRBV6-5 combines with J gene TRBJ1-2; 8 bases agree with TRBD1. The CDR3 is 12 residues long. V shed 10 bases and J 7 bases; nucleotides not matched to a gene: 8. The germline V gene has CDR1 MNHEY and CDR2 SVGAGI. The CDR3 loop is CATTRTGSGYTF. The CDR3 nucleotides are TGTGCCACCACTCGGACAGGGAGTGGCTACACCTTC.

The chain carries TRBV9 and TRBJ1-3, with D possibly TRBD1 on 6 matching bases. This CDR3 contains 15 residues. The V end was cut by 8 bases, the J end by 3 bases, with 18 bases between. Germline CDR1 reads SGDLS; CDR2 reads YYNGEE. CDR3: CASRSGTHFGNTIYF. The DNA for the CDR3 is TGTGCCAGTCGGTCCGGGACACACTTTGGAAACACCATATATTTT.

V usage is TRBV11-2 and J usage is TRBJ1-2, with D maybe TRBD1 (5 bases). The CDR3 has 13 amino acids. Germline CDR1 SGHAT, CDR2 FQNNGV. The germline V and J ends were trimmed by 5 bases and 7 bases, with 14 bases remaining between them. The CDR3 loop reads CASSTGAWAGYTF. The CDR3 DNA reads as TGTGCCAGCAGCACTGGGGCATGGGCTGGCTACACCTTC.

The gene calls are TRBV7-9 and TRBJ1-5, with D uncertain. CDR1 is SEHNR and CDR2 is FQNEAQ in the germline V gene (reference sequence). Trimming took 5 bases from V and 0 from J, leaving 11 bases between them. This CDR3 is built from 15 residues. The CDR3 DNA reads TGTGCCAGCAGCCCAGGCGAGTATAGCAATCAGCCCCAGCATTTT. It specifies CASSPGEYSNQPQHF. Based on the CDR3 plus reference TRBV7-9 and TRBJ1-5, the full variable domain is DTGVSQNPRHKITKRGQNVTFRCDPISEHNRLYWYRQTLGQGPEFLTYFQNEAQLEKSRLLSDRFSAERPKGSFSTLEIQRTEQGDSAMYLCASSPGEYSNQPQHFGDGTRLSIL.

CDR3 protein: CASRTDSGANVLTF. The DNA of the CDR3 is TGTGCCAGCCGGACGGATTCTGGGGCCAACGTCCTGACTTTC. The V call is TRBV6-5, the J call TRBJ2-6, with D unresolved. The CDR3 has 14 residues. V lost 8 bases to trimming and J lost 1 base, with 9 bases between them. In germline, CDR1 is MNHEY, CDR2 SVGAGI.

The rearrangement uses TRBV7-2 and TRBJ2-7; the match to TRBD2 covers 10 bases. The ends lost 5 bases at V and 5 bases at J; junction bases unmatched: 18. The CDR3 has 18 amino acids. CDR1 SGHTA and CDR2 FQGNSA come from the germline V gene. The CDR3 is CASSKSHRGAGGPHEQYF. The CDR3 nucleotides read TGTGCCAGCAGCAAAAGTCATCGTGGAGCGGGAGGGCCCCACGAGCAGTACTTC.